This paragraph reports one TCR beta chain. The TCR beta CDR3 regions underwent amplification using RNA transcripts as the source. First-round RT-PCR of the TCR CDR3 relied on the HTBI primer set. TCRdb reanalysed the multiplex PCR reads using MiXCR and keeps one entry per CDR3 protein. The sample lists a few hundred thousand distinct CDR3 sequences; about 15% were seen once. These data belong to a study of T cells in Graves' hyperthyroidism and ophthalmopathy. The material sequenced was blood. The sequence came from a woman in her thirties with Graves' hyperthyroidism.

Here the CDR3 DNA reads TGCGTCTACCTAAACACCGGGGAGCTGTTTTTT. It translates to CVYLNTGELFF. This sequence joins TRBV29-1 and TRBJ2-2; D remains unclear. This CDR3 is built from 11 residues. Germline assignment: CDR1 SQVTM and CDR2 ANQGSEA.